Following are 32 T cell receptor beta chains from one sample sequenced in a study of T cell repertoires in cytomegalovirus infection. These TCRs' antigens remain unknown. TCRdb reprocessed the reads with MiXCR, giving one entry per CDR3 protein. In the table there are more than 250,000 distinct CDR3 sequences, more than 20% of which are singletons. Source: cultured PBMCs, taken from culture after CMV antigen stimulation. These receptors all stem from a human donor in good health (CMV status not recorded). Some clones in this sample may be carry-over from other donors' samples.

The gene calls are TRBV4-1 and TRBJ2-3, with D unclear. This CDR3 is 15 amino acids long. Germline V CDR1 and CDR2: MGHRA, YSYEKL. The V and J ends lost 2 bases and 7 bases respectively, with 16 bases between them. The CDR3 loop reads CASSQPGPPENTQYF. In DNA, the CDR3 is TGCGCCAGCAGCCAACCCGGACCGCCCGAGAATACGCAGTATTTT.

This clonotype was detected only once. The CDR3 bases are TGTGCCAGCAGCTTTGGGACTAGCGGAGTTTACAATGAGCAGTTCTTC. Residues: CASSFGTSGVYNEQFF. V and J are TRBV5-4 and TRBJ2-1, with 11 bases aligning to TRBD2. From germline, CDR1 is SGHNT and CDR2 YYREEE (reference sequence). The V and J ends lost 2 bases and 4 bases, in that order; junction bases with no gene match: 5. The CDR3 is 16 amino acids.

This clonotype has only a few counts. This chain links TRBV7-2 with TRBJ2-1; D not certain. Germline lookup yields CDR1 SGHTA and CDR2 FQGNSA. The ends were cut back, 3 bases at V and 10 bases at J, with 4 bases in the middle. This CDR3 is built from 10 residues. CDR3 amino acids: CASSLFEQFF. As DNA, the CDR3 is TGTGCCAGCAGCTTGTTCGAGCAGTTCTTC.

This clonotype was seen more than once but under ten times. Here the CDR3 DNA reads TGTGCCAGCAGCCTTGGACAGATTCCCACTGAAGCTTTCTTT. This codes for CASSLGQIPTEAFF. This chain connects TRBV7-2 to TRBJ1-1; D perhaps matches TRBD1 (6 bases). Trimming pared 5 bases from V and 4 bases from J, leaving 14 bases between. CDR1 SGHTA and CDR2 FQGNSA come from the germline V gene. There are 14 residues in the CDR3.

This clonotype was seen many times. V is TRBV2 and J is TRBJ2-5; D tentatively reads TRBD1 or TRBD2 (7 bases each). This CDR3 has 13 residues. Germline loops: CDR1 SNHLY, CDR2 FYNNEI. Trimming left V 10 bases short and J 4 bases short, with 16 bases between. Here the CDR3 reads CATSRGGRETQYF. CDR3 DNA: TGTGCCACCTCCAGGGGGGGGCGAGAGACCCAGTACTTC.

The rearrangement links TRBV6-6 to TRBJ2-5; D is undetermined. Germline V gene lookup returns CDR1 MNHNY and CDR2 SVGAGI (reference sequence). There are 13 residues in the CDR3. The germline V and J ends were trimmed by 8 bases and 2 bases, with 12 bases remaining between them. The chain's CDR3 is CASRIRFQETQYF. The CDR3 region has the DNA TGTGCCAGCCGCATTCGATTTCAAGAGACCCAGTACTTC.

V and J are TRBV19 and TRBJ1-1; no clear D gene. The CDR3 length is 12 residues. The V gene lost 7 bases and the J gene lost 1 base, with 7 bases spanning the gap. Germline assignment: CDR1 LNHDA and CDR2 SQIVND (reference sequence). This CDR3 reads CASTEGNTEAFF. CDR3 nucleotides: TGTGCCAGTACTGAGGGGAACACTGAAGCTTTCTTT.

The chain carries TRBV7-6 and TRBJ2-1, with TRBD2 matching over 12 bases. CDR3 length: 16 residues. Germline CDR1 and CDR2: SGHVS and FNYEAQ. V trimming: 4 bases; J trimming: 7 bases; junction bases outside the gene matches: 8. The CDR3, as DNA: TGTGCCAGCAGCTCGACTAGCGGGAGTTTTGGGAATGAGCAGTTCTTC. Amino acids: CASSSTSGSFGNEQFF.

For the CDR3, the DNA is TGTGCCAGCAGCTTAGGACTAGCGGGACCCGTCCAAGAGACCCAGTACTTC. Protein sequence: CASSLGLAGPVQETQYF. This chain links TRBV7-2 with TRBJ2-5; 11 bases align to TRBD2. V shed 1 base and J 1 base; nucleotides not matched to a gene: 5. CDR1 SGHTA and CDR2 FQGNSA come from the germline V gene. The CDR3 covers 17 residues.

The V gene is TRBV7-2, the J gene TRBJ1-2; D is unclear. Germline values: CDR1 SGHTA, CDR2 FQGNSA. The CDR3 has 13 residues. V shed 1 base and J shed 7 bases, with 10 bases lying between them. DNA for the CDR3: TGTGCCAGCAGCTTAGTATCCATTGCTGGCTACACCTTC. It codes for CASSLVSIAGYTF.

Only a few counts were recorded for this clonotype. V gene TRBV20-1 combines with J gene TRBJ2-1; 7 nucleotides align to TRBD2. The CDR3 sequence is 13 residues long. Germline loops: CDR1 DFQATT, CDR2 SNEGSKA (reference sequence). V gave up 6 bases and J gave up 1 base; unmatched junction bases: 3. The CDR3 bases are TGCAGTGCAGGACTAGTATCCTACAATGAGCAGTTCTTC. Protein: CSAGLVSYNEQFF.

In this sample, this clonotype turned up a few times. This chain connects TRBV28 to TRBJ2-5; either TRBD1 or TRBD2 may supply D (5 bases each). Trimming shortened V by 4 bases and J by 2 bases, and 20 bases separated the two germline ends. This CDR3 spans 17 amino acids. Per the germline V gene, CDR1 is MDHEN and CDR2 is SYDVKM. The CDR3: CASSYNYGAVLQETQYF. The DNA for the CDR3 is TGTGCCAGCAGTTATAATTACGGGGCAGTACTACAAGAGACCCAGTACTTC.

The chain couples TRBV18 to TRBJ1-1, with D unclear. Germline assignment: CDR1 KGHSH and CDR2 LQKENI. CDR3 length: 14 residues. Trimming shortened V by 6 bases and J by 5 bases, and 16 bases separated the two germline ends. The CDR3 coding sequence is TGTGCCAGCTCTCCTGACCTTTCGAGGACTGAAGCTTTCTTT. It yields the protein CASSPDLSRTEAFF. Combining the CDR3 with reference TRBV18 and TRBJ1-1 gives the whole variable domain NAGVMQNPRHLVRRRGQEARLRCSPMKGHSHVYWYRQLPEEGLKFMVYLQKENIIDESGMPKERFSAEFPKEGPSILRIQQVVRGDSAAYFCASSPDLSRTEAFFGQGTRLTVV.

The genes are TRBV7-9 and TRBJ2-3; 8 bases map to TRBD1. CDR3 length equals 21 residues. CDR1 is SEHNR and CDR2 is FQNEAQ in the germline V gene (reference sequence). J was trimmed by 0 bases and V by 4 bases; bases with no gene match: 21. This CDR3 reads CASSSTGVRWEVRSSTDTQYF. The CDR3 DNA reads TGTGCCAGCAGCTCGACAGGGGTCCGATGGGAGGTCCGTTCTAGCACAGATACGCAGTATTTT.

The rearrangement joins TRBV19 to TRBJ2-1, with D unclear. Germline V lookup: CDR1 LNHDA, CDR2 SQIVND (reference sequence). V lost 0 bases and J 9 bases, leaving 9 bases between the germline ends. This CDR3 is built from 13 residues. CDR3 in amino acids: CASSIDTALEQFF. As DNA, the CDR3 is TGTGCCAGTAGTATAGATACGGCACTTGAGCAGTTCTTC.

This clonotype came up a few times. V and J are TRBV2 and TRBJ1-2; 9 bases line up with TRBD1. V was pared by 3 bases and J by 4 bases, with 6 bases of the junction left unmatched. Germline V lookup: CDR1 SNHLY, CDR2 FYNNEI. CDR3 length: 15 amino acids. CDR3 residues: CASSEGQGFIYGYTF. The CDR3 region has the DNA TGTGCCAGCAGTGAGGGACAGGGTTTCATCTATGGCTACACCTTC.

This clonotype came up a few times. The V call is TRBV7-9, the J call TRBJ1-1; 10 bases are a match to TRBD1. The germline gives CDR1 SEHNR, CDR2 FQNEAQ (reference sequence). After removal of 5 bases from V and 4 bases from J, the junction contained 7 bases not matched to a gene. This CDR3 is built from 15 residues. This chain's CDR3 is CASSPGTGVPTEAFF. The DNA for the CDR3 is TGTGCCAGCAGCCCCGGGACAGGGGTGCCCACTGAAGCTTTCTTT.

This chain connects TRBV29-1 to TRBJ1-5, with D unclear. Germline lookup yields CDR1 SQVTM and CDR2 ANQGSEA. V lost 4 bases and J lost 2, with 6 bases in between. CDR3 size: 12 residues. CDR3 residues: CSVAEGNQPQHF. The DNA of the CDR3 is TGCAGCGTTGCTGAGGGCAATCAGCCCCAGCATTTT.

The chain recombines TRBV7-2 with TRBJ2-3; 8 bases fit TRBD2. Germline V CDR1 and CDR2: SGHTA, FQGNSA. V lost 0 bases, J lost 4 bases, and 6 bases stayed unmatched. This CDR3 contains 16 residues. CDR3 sequence (DNA): TGTGCCAGCAGCTTAGCGCTGAGCGGGGGCGCAGATACGCAGTATTTT. Amino acid sequence: CASSLALSGGADTQYF. Supplemented by reference TRBV7-2 and TRBJ2-3, the full variable domain reads GAGVSQSPSNKVTEKGKDVELRCDPISGHTALYWYRQSLGQGLEFLIYFQGNSAPDKSGLPSDRFSAERTGGSVSTLTIQRTQQEDSAVYLCASSLALSGGADTQYFGPGTRLTVL.

This chain links TRBV18 with TRBJ1-1, with TRBD1 identical over 8 bases. The CDR3 totals 15 residues. Per germline, CDR1 KGHSH and CDR2 LQKENI. J gave up 3 bases and V 6 bases, and 9 bases lay outside the gene matches. The CDR3 protein is CASSPLGQVDTEAFF. For the CDR3, the DNA is TGTGCCAGCTCCCCGCTGGGACAGGTGGACACTGAAGCTTTCTTT. The full variable domain, with the rest looked up from reference TRBV18 and TRBJ1-1, is NAGVMQNPRHLVRRRGQEARLRCSPMKGHSHVYWYRQLPEEGLKFMVYLQKENIIDESGMPKERFSAEFPKEGPSILRIQQVVRGDSAAYFCASSPLGQVDTEAFFGQGTRLTVV.

The chain is built from TRBV9 and TRBJ2-1, with D unclear. Germline-derived CDR1 and CDR2 are SGDLS and YYNGEE. The V and J ends lost 0 bases and 9 bases respectively, with 13 bases between them. This CDR3 has 14 amino acids. The CDR3 DNA follows: TGTGCCAGCAGCGTAGCTAACCCAAGTAGTGAGCAGTTCTTC. Translating it yields CASSVANPSSEQFF.

In DNA form, the CDR3 reads TGTGCCTGGAGTGTACGATCTGGGAAAACCGGGGAGCTGTTTTTT. The encoded protein is CAWSVRSGKTGELFF. The chain uses TRBV30 and TRBJ2-2; D ambiguous. This CDR3 contains 15 residues. Germline V gene lookup returns CDR1 GTSNPN and CDR2 SVGIG (reference sequence). V lost 0 bases and J lost 5, with 13 bases in between.

This clonotype came up a few times. J is TRBJ2-5 and V is TRBV7-9; 9 bases line up with TRBD2. This CDR3 comprises 15 residues. The ends lost 4 bases at V and 1 base at J; junction bases unmatched: 4. CDR1 and CDR2 from the germline V gene are SEHNR and FQNEAQ (reference sequence). This chain's CDR3 is CASSSLAGVQETQYF. Written as DNA, the CDR3 is TGTGCCAGCAGCTCCTTAGCGGGAGTCCAAGAGACCCAGTACTTC.

This clonotype was found a few times. This rearrangement joins TRBV6-5 to TRBJ2-7; TRBD2 is a possible D gene (7 bases). The CDR3 extends over 20 amino acids. Germline values: CDR1 MNHEY, CDR2 SVGAGI. Trimming cost V 7 bases and J 5 bases, with 36 bases left between them. CDR3 bases: TGTGCCAGCACTACGGGGGTTTGGGGAGGGGGAGGAGTCCCCCGACACGAGCAGTACTTC. Amino acids: CASTTGVWGGGGVPRHEQYF.

There are a few counts of this clonotype. The chain is built from TRBV6-5 and TRBJ2-2, with no clear D. Between the trimmed V and J ends, which lost 2 bases and 5 bases, there was a span of 15 bases. Germline loops: CDR1 MNHEY, CDR2 SVGAGI. The CDR3 runs 16 residues. CDR3 protein: CASSYNYGRATGELFF. The DNA for the CDR3 is TGTGCCAGCAGTTACAACTATGGACGGGCAACCGGGGAGCTGTTTTTT.

This clonotype was recorded many times. The genes are TRBV27 and TRBJ2-1; the D is unclear. Germline CDR1 and CDR2: MNHEY and SMNVEV (reference sequence). Deletions cut 4 bases from V and 5 bases from J, with 18 bases between. This CDR3 is 16 amino acids long. The CDR3 DNA sequence: TGTGCCAGCAGTTCCGTCCTCGTGAGGACCCACAATGAGCAGTTCTTC. Its translation: CASSSVLVRTHNEQFF.

Note on this clonotype: One end of the junction is discordant with germline, which a read error may explain. V usage is TRBV19 and J usage is TRBJ1-5, with D possibly TRBD1 on 5 matching bases. The germline CDR1 and CDR2 sequences are LNHDA and SQIVND (reference sequence). The CDR3 contains 13 residues. Written as DNA, the CDR3 is TGTGTCAGTAGTATAGGGGAGCATCAGCCCCAGCATTTT. Translated, it gives CVSSIGEHQPQHF.

V usage is TRBV6-2 or TRBV6-3 and J usage is TRBJ1-5; maybe TRBD1 (6 bases). The CDR3 is made up of 14 amino acids. Trimming pared 2 bases from V and 4 bases from J, leaving 9 bases between. Germline CDR1 MNHEY, CDR2 SVGEGT. In DNA, the CDR3 is TGTGCCAGCAGTTACGGACAGACAAATCAGCCCCAGCATTTT. Its protein is CASSYGQTNQPQHF.

The chain joins TRBV7-9 to TRBJ1-1, with TRBD1 matching 7 bases. From germline, CDR1 is SEHNR and CDR2 FQNEAQ (reference sequence). Trimming at V came to 4 bases and at J to 8 bases, leaving 10 bases not matched to a gene. The CDR3 loop spans 14 amino acids. CDR3 region: CASSSGGPGLEAFF. CDR3 bases: TGTGCCAGCAGCTCAGGGGGACCGGGGTTGGAAGCTTTCTTT.

This clonotype was detected once. This sequence joins TRBV7-8 and TRBJ2-1; 10 nucleotides line up with TRBD2. The J segment lost 2 bases and the V segment lost 5 bases, leaving 12 bases of the junction unmatched. This CDR3 has 18 residues. Germline lookup yields CDR1 SGHVS and CDR2 FQNEAQ. This CDR3 is CASSQIQTSGRTYNEQFF. CDR3 coding DNA: TGTGCCAGCAGCCAAATTCAGACTAGCGGGCGAACCTACAATGAGCAGTTCTTC.

This clonotype occurred many times. The chain is built from TRBV7-2 and TRBJ2-5; 8 bases align to TRBD2. Germline loops: CDR1 SGHTA, CDR2 FQGNSA. The CDR3 has 14 residues. Losses at the gene ends were 5 bases for V and 5 bases for J; bases not matched to a gene: 7. CDR3 residues: CASSVGLDLETQYF. DNA for the CDR3: TGTGCCAGCAGCGTGGGACTAGATCTTGAGACCCAGTACTTC.

This chain uses TRBV20-1 with TRBJ2-5, with D maybe TRBD2 (5 bases). The germline gives CDR1 DFQATT, CDR2 SNEGSKA (reference sequence). The length of the CDR3 is 16 residues. V lost 6 bases and J lost 2, with 22 bases in between. In DNA, the CDR3 is TGCAGTGCCCAGATCGGAGGAAGCGAGCCTCAAGAGACCCAGTACTTC. Protein: CSAQIGGSEPQETQYF.